The T cell receptor (beta chain) under discussion was sequenced for a study of metastatic and nonmetastatic thyroid tumors. Study information: Thyroid patients, malignant and benign, had repertoires compared across blood and tumor or nodule tissue. Broader study findings: Malignant thyroid tumors reportedly had TCR beta diversity that was significantly higher than in benign nodules, in blood and tumor.

With 7 bases removed from V and 6 bases from J, the gap between germline ends came to 12 bases. This CDR3 has 12 amino acids. Germline V gene lookup returns CDR1 PRHDT and CDR2 FYEKMQ (reference sequence). In the original workflow: Differences in CDR3 between clinicopathological groups were drawn on to build a classifier intended to discriminate distant-metastatic papillary thyroid cancer patients. TCRdb re-called the PCR reads via MiXCR. Here the V and J calls rest on TCRdb's processing, not on the authors' analysis. Of about 10,000 clones detected, 25% to 40% appear once; the ten largest clones hold approximately 4.4%. Thyroid surgery was performed in patients who had received no treatment beforehand. Judged by abundance, this clone is medium-sized. Its antigen remains unidentified.

The source of this sequence is a female donor with papillary thyroid cancer or a benign thyroid nodule (not recorded which). Some clones in this sample may be carry-over from other donors' samples. The rearrangement uses TRBV13 and TRBJ1-1, with D unresolved. What was sequenced was tumor tissue. The CDR3 coding sequence is TGTGCCAGCAACTCCGGGGTCTCTGAAGCTTTCTTT. Translation: CASNSGVSEAFF.